This T cell receptor (beta chain) was recorded in a study of cytomegalovirus exposure and HLA in healthy donors. As concerns this clone: As yet, its antigen is unknown.

PCR employed 60 Vbeta and 13 Jbeta primers. Sequenced by immunoSEQ multiplex PCR; TCRdb stores in-frame clones only, minus some. Of 85,000 to 130,000 clones listed, under 80% are singletons. Germline V CDR1 and CDR2: MNHEY, SVGAGI. Trimming cost V 6 bases and J 1 base; bases outside gene matches: 4. The CDR3 spans 15 residues. Study results and caveats: At a 0.05 false discovery rate, a later analysis found approximately 15,000 TCR beta sequences to be associated with HLA alleles. Researchers had no immune exposure information except CMV serostatus available. Roughly uniform depth of sequencing across donors was assumed in presence/absence analyses. Cytomegalovirus association was listed for about 150 TCR beta chains.

V and J are TRBV6-5 and TRBJ2-3, with 10 bases aligning to TRBD2. The receptor comes from a woman between 50 and 59 years old in good health and CMV-seropositive. Material for sequencing was PBMCs. CDR3 in amino acids: CASSNLAGGTDTQYF. CDR3 bases: TGTGCCAGCAGCAATCTAGCGGGGGGCACAGATACGCAGTATTTT.